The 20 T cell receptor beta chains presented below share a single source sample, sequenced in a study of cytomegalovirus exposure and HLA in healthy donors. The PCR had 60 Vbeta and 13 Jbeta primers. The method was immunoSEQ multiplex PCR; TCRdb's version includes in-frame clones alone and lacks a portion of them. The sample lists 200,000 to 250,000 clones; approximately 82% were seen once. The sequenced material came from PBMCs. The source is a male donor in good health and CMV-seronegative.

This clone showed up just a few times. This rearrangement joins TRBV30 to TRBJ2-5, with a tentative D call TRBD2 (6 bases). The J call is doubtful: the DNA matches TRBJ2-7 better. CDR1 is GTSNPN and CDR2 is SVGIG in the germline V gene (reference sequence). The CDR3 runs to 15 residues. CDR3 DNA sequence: TGTGCCTGGAGTGTTCCCGGGACTCCCATCTGCGAGCAGTACTTC. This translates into CAWSVPGTPICEQYF.

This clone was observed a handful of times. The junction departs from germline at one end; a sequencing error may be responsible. CDR3 amino acids: CSSSLAGTGGASKGYTF. In DNA, the CDR3 is TGTTCCAGCAGCTTAGCCGGGACAGGGGGCGCGAGTAAGGGCTACACCTTC. V gene TRBV7-9 combines with J gene TRBJ1-2; 12 positions match TRBD1. Germline V gives CDR1 SEHNR, CDR2 FQNEAQ (reference sequence). This CDR3 contains 17 residues.

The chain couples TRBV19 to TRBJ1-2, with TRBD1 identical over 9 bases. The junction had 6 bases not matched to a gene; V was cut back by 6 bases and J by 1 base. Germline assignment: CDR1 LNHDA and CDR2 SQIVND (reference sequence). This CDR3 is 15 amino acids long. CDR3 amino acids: CASREDRGHNYGYTF. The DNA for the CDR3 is TGTGCCAGTAGGGAGGACAGGGGACATAACTATGGCTACACCTTC.

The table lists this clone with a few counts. The CDR3 DNA sequence: TGTGCCAGCAGCTTGGTGACTAGCGGGAATGGTGAGCAGTTCTTC. It specifies CASSLVTSGNGEQFF. This chain uses TRBV7-9 with TRBJ2-1, with 11 positions matching TRBD2. Germline V gene sequence: CDR1 SEHNR, CDR2 FQNEAQ (reference sequence). V lost 3 bases to trimming and J lost 9 bases; unmatched junction nucleotides: 7. CDR3 length: 15 residues.

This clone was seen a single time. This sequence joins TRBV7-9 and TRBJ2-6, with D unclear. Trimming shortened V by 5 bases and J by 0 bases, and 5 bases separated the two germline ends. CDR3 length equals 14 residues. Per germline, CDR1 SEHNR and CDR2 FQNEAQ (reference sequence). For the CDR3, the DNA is TGTGCCAGCAGCCAGGACTCTGGGGCCAACGTCCTGACTTTC. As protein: CASSQDSGANVLTF.

The CDR3 coding sequence is TGTGCCAGCAGTTTCAGGGGGCTGAGTGGCTACACCTTC. It encodes CASSFRGLSGYTF. The V call is TRBV6-5, the J call TRBJ1-2; 8 bases line up with TRBD1. The germline V gene has CDR1 MNHEY and CDR2 SVGAGI. Trimming at V came to 4 bases and at J to 7 bases, leaving 5 bases not matched to a gene. This CDR3 contains 13 residues.

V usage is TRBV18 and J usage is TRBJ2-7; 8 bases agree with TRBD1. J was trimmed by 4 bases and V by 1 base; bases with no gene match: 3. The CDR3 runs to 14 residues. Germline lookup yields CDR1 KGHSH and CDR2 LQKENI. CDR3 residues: CASSPLGQVYEQYF. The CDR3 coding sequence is TGTGCCAGCTCACCACTGGGACAGGTTTACGAGCAGTACTTC.

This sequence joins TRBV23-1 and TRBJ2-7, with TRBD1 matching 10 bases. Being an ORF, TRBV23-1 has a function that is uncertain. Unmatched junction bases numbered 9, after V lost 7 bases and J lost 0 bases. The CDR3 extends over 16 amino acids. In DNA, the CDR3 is TGCGCCAGCAATGCGGGACAGGGGACCTTCTCCTACGAGCAGTACTTC. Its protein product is CASNAGQGTFSYEQYF.

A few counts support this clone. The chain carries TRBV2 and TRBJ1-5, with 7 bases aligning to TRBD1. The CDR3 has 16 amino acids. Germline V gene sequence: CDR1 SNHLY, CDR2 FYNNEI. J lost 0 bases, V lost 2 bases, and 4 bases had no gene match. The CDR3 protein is CASSEQGGFSNQPQHF. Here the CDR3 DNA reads TGTGCCAGCAGTGAACAGGGGGGTTTTAGCAATCAGCCCCAGCATTTT. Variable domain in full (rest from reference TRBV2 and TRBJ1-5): EPEVTQTPSHQVTQMGQEVILRCVPISNHLYFYWYRQILGQKVEFLVSFYNNEISEKSEIFDDQFSVERPDGSNFTLKIRSTKLEDSAMYFCASSEQGGFSNQPQHFGDGTRLSIL.

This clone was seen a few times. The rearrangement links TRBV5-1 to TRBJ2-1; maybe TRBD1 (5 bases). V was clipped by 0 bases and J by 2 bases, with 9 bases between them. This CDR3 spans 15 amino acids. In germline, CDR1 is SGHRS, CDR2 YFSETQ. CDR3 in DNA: TGCGCCAGCAGCTTGGGGTGGACACCCTACAATGAGCAGTTCTTC. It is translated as CASSLGWTPYNEQFF.

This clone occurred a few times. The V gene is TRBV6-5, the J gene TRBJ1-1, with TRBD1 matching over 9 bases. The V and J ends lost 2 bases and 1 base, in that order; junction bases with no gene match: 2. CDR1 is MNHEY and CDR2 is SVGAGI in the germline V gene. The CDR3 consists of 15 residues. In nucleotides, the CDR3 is TGTGCCAGCAGTTACCTGGGACAGGGGAACACTGAAGCTTTCTTT. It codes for CASSYLGQGNTEAFF.

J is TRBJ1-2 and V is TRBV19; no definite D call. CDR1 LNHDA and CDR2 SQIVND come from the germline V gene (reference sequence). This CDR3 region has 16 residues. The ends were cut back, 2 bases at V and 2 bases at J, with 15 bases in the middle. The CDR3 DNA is TGTGCCAGTAGTATAACCCTTGAGGCGGCAAACTATGGCTACACCTTC. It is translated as CASSITLEAANYGYTF.

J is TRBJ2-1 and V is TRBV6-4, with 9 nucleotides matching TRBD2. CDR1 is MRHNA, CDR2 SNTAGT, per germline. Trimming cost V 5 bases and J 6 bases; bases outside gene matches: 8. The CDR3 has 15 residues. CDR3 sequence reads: CASSFLAGDVNEQFF. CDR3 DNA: TGTGCCAGCAGTTTCTTAGCGGGAGACGTCAATGAGCAGTTCTTC.

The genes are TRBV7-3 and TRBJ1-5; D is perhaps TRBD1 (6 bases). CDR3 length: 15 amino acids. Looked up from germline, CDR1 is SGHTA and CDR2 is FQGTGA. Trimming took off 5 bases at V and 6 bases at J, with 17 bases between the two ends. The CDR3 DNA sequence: TGTGCCAGCAGCGTAGACTCAGGGGTGGGTCAGCCCCAGCATTTT. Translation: CASSVDSGVGQPQHF. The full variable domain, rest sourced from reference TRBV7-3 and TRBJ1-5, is GAGVSQTPSNKVTEKGKYVELRCDPISGHTALYWYRQSLGQGPEFLIYFQGTGAADDSGLPNDRFFAVRPEGSVSTLKIQRTERGDSAVYLCASSVDSGVGQPQHFGDGTRLSIL.

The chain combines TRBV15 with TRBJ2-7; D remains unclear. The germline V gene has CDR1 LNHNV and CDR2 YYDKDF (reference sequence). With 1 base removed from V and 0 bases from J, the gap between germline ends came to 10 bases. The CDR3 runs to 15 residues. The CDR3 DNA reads TGTGCCACCAGCAGAGGCGGCCCCAGCTCCTACGAGCAGTACTTC. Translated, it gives CATSRGGPSSYEQYF.

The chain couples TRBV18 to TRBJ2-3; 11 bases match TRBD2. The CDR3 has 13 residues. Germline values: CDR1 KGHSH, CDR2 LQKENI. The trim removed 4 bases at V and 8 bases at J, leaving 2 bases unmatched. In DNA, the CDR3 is TGTGCCAGCTCACAGGGACTAGCGGCTACGCAGTATTTT. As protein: CASSQGLAATQYF.

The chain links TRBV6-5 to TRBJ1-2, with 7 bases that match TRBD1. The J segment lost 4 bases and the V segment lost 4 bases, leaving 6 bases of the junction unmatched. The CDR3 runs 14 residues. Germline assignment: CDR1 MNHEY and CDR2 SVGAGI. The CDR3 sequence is CASSLNRGFYGYTF. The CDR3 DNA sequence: TGTGCCAGCAGTTTGAACAGGGGTTTCTATGGCTACACCTTC.

The DNA for the CDR3 is TGTGCCAGCAGCCCACCGGACAGCCGTACCGGGGAGCTGTTTTTT. It is translated as CASSPPDSRTGELFF. The chain joins TRBV7-9 to TRBJ2-2, with D tentatively TRBD1 (6 bases). The CDR3 consists of 15 residues. V was cut by 5 bases and J by 5 bases, with 15 bases left in between. Germline loops: CDR1 SEHNR, CDR2 FQNEAQ (reference sequence). The complete variable domain, with remaining parts taken from reference TRBV7-9 and TRBJ2-2, reads DTGVSQNPRHKITKRGQNVTFRCDPISEHNRLYWYRQTLGQGPEFLTYFQNEAQLEKSRLLSDRFSAERPKGSFSTLEIQRTEQGDSAMYLCASSPPDSRTGELFFGEGSRLTVL.

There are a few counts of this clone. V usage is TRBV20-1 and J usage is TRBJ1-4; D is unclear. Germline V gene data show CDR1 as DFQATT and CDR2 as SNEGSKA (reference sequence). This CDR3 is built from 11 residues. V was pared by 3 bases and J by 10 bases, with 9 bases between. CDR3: CSASVGPKLFF. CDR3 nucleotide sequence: TGCAGTGCTAGCGTGGGCCCAAAACTGTTTTTT.

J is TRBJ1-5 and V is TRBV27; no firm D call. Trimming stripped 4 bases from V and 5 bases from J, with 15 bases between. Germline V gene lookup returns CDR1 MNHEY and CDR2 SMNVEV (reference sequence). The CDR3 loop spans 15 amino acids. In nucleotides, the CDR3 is TGTGCCAGCAGTTGGGCCGGTGGGAGCCATCAGCCCCAGCATTTT. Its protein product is CASSWAGGSHQPQHF.